The text below deals with one T cell receptor (beta chain). This record comes from a study of Ad26.COV2.S vaccination and SARS-CoV-2 variants. As for the study in general: Donor got 5x10^10 or 1x10^11 viral particles of Ad26.COV2.S.

Treatment meaning: about 20 received Ad26.COV2.S at low or high dose, single or two shots; 5 received placebo; per-sample allocation not given. All samples were drawn on day 63, counting from the first vaccine or placebo injection. Libraries were prepared by immunoSEQ multiplex PCR; TCRdb keeps only in-frame clonotypes and omits some of them. Among hundreds of thousands of clones listed, approximately 85% were seen once. V was cut by 2 bases and J by 7 bases, with 10 bases left in between. The CDR3 has 13 residues. Germline CDR1 and CDR2: SGHKS and YYEKEE (reference sequence). The TCR originated in a person between 18 and 60 years old who received the Ad26.COV2.S COVID-19 vaccine or a placebo. The sample consisted of peripheral blood, taken in a trial of Ad26.COV2.S vaccine versus placebo. The chain carries TRBV5-5 and TRBJ1-5; TRBD1 might be the D (5 bases). CDR3 loop: CASSFNGAQPQHF. The CDR3, as DNA: TGTGCCAGCAGCTTCAACGGGGCGCAGCCCCAGCATTTT.